Shown below are 30 T cell receptor beta chains from a single sample sequenced in a study of T cell repertoires in cytomegalovirus infection. Via MiXCR, TCRdb re-called the reads, giving one row per CDR3 protein. The table records tens of thousands of distinct CDR3 sequences, approximately 3.7% of them present only once. Source material: PBMCs. Receptors were obtained from a human donor in good health (CMV status not recorded). Some clones in this sample may be carry-over from other donors' samples.

This clonotype appeared many times. J is TRBJ2-7 and V is TRBV18, with a tentative D call TRBD2 (6 bases). CDR1 is KGHSH and CDR2 is LQKENI in the germline V gene. The V end was cut by 5 bases, the J end by 0 bases, with 14 bases between. This CDR3 comprises 15 residues. DNA of the CDR3: TGTGCCAGCTCATCACGGGGGACTTCCTCCTACGAGCAGTACTTC. Its protein is CASSSRGTSSYEQYF. Full variable domain (remainder filled in from reference TRBV18 and TRBJ2-7): NAGVMQNPRHLVRRRGQEARLRCSPMKGHSHVYWYRQLPEEGLKFMVYLQKENIIDESGMPKERFSAEFPKEGPSILRIQQVVRGDSAAYFCASSSRGTSSYEQYFGPGTRLTVT.

This clonotype was detected many times. The CDR3 loop reads CASSLVGGNHEQYF. The CDR3 DNA reads TGTGCCAGCAGCTTAGTAGGAGGTAACCACGAGCAGTACTTC. The rearrangement links TRBV7-2 to TRBJ2-7; TRBD2 is a possible D gene (5 bases). This CDR3 is built from 14 residues. V was pared by 1 base and J by 5 bases, with 12 bases between. Germline assignment: CDR1 SGHTA and CDR2 FQGNSA.

In this sample, this clonotype turned up many times. The chain joins TRBV10-1 to TRBJ2-1; 8 nucleotides align to TRBD2. V shed 2 bases, J shed 4 bases, and the junction held 16 bases outside the gene matches. The CDR3 loop spans 19 amino acids. CDR1 is WNHNN and CDR2 is SYGVQD in the germline V gene (reference sequence). The CDR3 nucleotides read TGCGCCAGCAGTGAGGGGTCAAGGAGCGGGGGCGTTTGGTACAATGAGCAGTTCTTC. The encoded protein is CASSEGSRSGGVWYNEQFF.

This clonotype was seen many times. This chain links TRBV28 with TRBJ2-3; 8 bases are shared with TRBD2. The CDR3 runs to 13 residues. Looked up from germline, CDR1 is MDHEN and CDR2 is SYDVKM. V lost 3 bases to trimming and J lost 14 bases; unmatched junction nucleotides: 10. CDR3 loop: CASSFHPGGRLYF. The CDR3 region has the DNA TGTGCCAGCAGTTTCCACCCGGGGGGGCGGCTGTATTTT.

There are many counts of this clonotype. The chain employs TRBV5-1 and TRBJ1-2; no clear D gene. The CDR3 spans 13 residues. V dropped 0 bases and J dropped 8 bases, with 11 bases sitting between them. Germline loops: CDR1 SGHRS, CDR2 YFSETQ. CDR3 sequence reads: CASSLEGLGGYTF. The CDR3, as DNA: TGCGCCAGCAGCTTGGAGGGCCTGGGCGGCTACACCTTC.

In its sample, this clonotype was seen many times. The rearrangement links TRBV7-2 to TRBJ1-4, with TRBD1 identical over 7 bases. V trimming: 3 bases; J trimming: 7 bases; junction bases outside the gene matches: 8. Germline V gene sequence: CDR1 SGHTA, CDR2 FQGNSA. The CDR3 totals 15 residues. CDR3 sequence: CASSFQGGGSEKLFF. In nucleotides, the CDR3 is TGTGCCAGCAGCTTTCAGGGGGGAGGGAGTGAAAAACTGTTTTTT.

In its sample, this clonotype was seen many times. This rearrangement joins TRBV7-9 to TRBJ2-7; D ambiguous. Deletions cut 5 bases from V and 2 bases from J, with 13 bases between. Germline V gene data show CDR1 as SEHNR and CDR2 as FQNEAQ (reference sequence). This CDR3 spans 14 amino acids. CDR3: CASSAHSATYEQYF. DNA for the CDR3: TGTGCCAGCAGCGCCCACAGCGCCACCTACGAGCAGTACTTC.

This clonotype was seen many times. This chain uses TRBV4-3 with TRBJ2-2; D call uncertain. CDR3 size: 14 residues. Germline assignment: CDR1 LGHNA and CDR2 YSLEER. The V end lost 4 bases, the J end lost 6 bases, and 12 bases lay between the germline ends. CDR3 loop: CASSPLPRAGELFF. DNA of the CDR3: TGCGCCAGCAGCCCTCTGCCAAGAGCCGGGGAGCTGTTTTTT.

This clonotype occurred many times. The V gene is TRBV20-1, the J gene TRBJ2-1, with TRBD2 as a possible D gene (6 bases). CDR3 length: 12 residues. Deletions cut 0 bases from V and 12 bases from J, with 12 bases between. Germline CDR1 DFQATT, CDR2 SNEGSKA (reference sequence). This chain's CDR3 is CSARDLAAGQFF. The CDR3 nucleotides are TGCAGTGCTAGAGATCTGGCAGCGGGGCAGTTCTTC.

This clonotype has at least ten counts. The chain recombines TRBV12-3 or TRBV12-4 with TRBJ1-1; D uncertain. This CDR3 comprises 13 residues. V was pared by 2 bases and J by 11 bases, with 15 bases between. The DNA for the CDR3 is TGTGCCAGCAGTTTAAGACGGGGTAGCACTGCTTTCTTT. Protein product: CASSLRRGSTAFF.

This clonotype was counted many times. The CDR3 sequence is CASLPPPLGHTEAFF. Written as DNA, the CDR3 is TGTGCCAGCTTACCCCCCCCCTTGGGGCACACTGAAGCTTTCTTT. The chain recombines TRBV6-5 with TRBJ1-1, with D tentatively TRBD1 (5 bases). Germline CDR1 reads MNHEY; CDR2 reads SVGAGI. Trimming took off 8 bases at V and 3 bases at J, with 19 bases between the two ends. The CDR3 has 15 amino acids.

This clonotype was picked up many times. The V and J genes are TRBV6-2 or TRBV6-3 and TRBJ1-1, with D unclear. V was pared by 7 bases and J by 7 bases, with 10 bases between. CDR3 size: 11 residues. Per the germline V gene, CDR1 is MNHEY and CDR2 is SVGEGT. The CDR3: CASTGAVEAFF. The CDR3 coding sequence is TGTGCCAGCACCGGAGCTGTTGAAGCTTTCTTT.

This clonotype was observed at least ten times. The chain is built from TRBV7-2 and TRBJ1-6, with unresolved D. Trimming shortened V by 4 bases and J by 0 bases, and 13 bases separated the two germline ends. Germline CDR1 is SGHTA and CDR2 is FQGNSA. This CDR3 has 17 amino acids. CDR3 amino acids: CASSSRGRSSYNSPLHF. The DNA of the CDR3 is TGTGCCAGCAGCTCCAGAGGACGTAGCTCCTATAATTCACCCCTCCACTTT.

This clonotype appeared many times. V and J are TRBV7-2 and TRBJ1-2; D is unclear. V gave up 7 bases and J gave up 0 bases, with 12 bases separating them. The CDR3 loop spans 14 amino acids. Germline V gene sequence: CDR1 SGHTA, CDR2 FQGNSA. The CDR3 region has the DNA TGTGCCAGCACCCCAGAGAGGGCTAACTATGGCTACACCTTC. Translated, it gives CASTPERANYGYTF.

This clonotype was counted at least ten times. The rearrangement joins TRBV10-3 to TRBJ1-6, with TRBD1 identical over 7 bases. With 4 bases clipped from V and 11 bases from J, the junction kept 20 bases outside the gene matches. CDR1 is ENHRY, CDR2 SYGVKD, per germline. This CDR3 has 18 amino acids. This CDR3 is CAISGGTVPGTDVTPLHF. The CDR3 DNA is TGTGCCATCAGTGGCGGGACGGTCCCAGGGACAGACGTTACACCCCTCCACTTT.

In its sample, this clonotype was seen many times. The rearrangement links TRBV7-2 to TRBJ1-2; a weak D match, TRBD1 (5 bases). Trimming shortened V by 7 bases and J by 10 bases, and 16 bases separated the two germline ends. This CDR3 comprises 12 residues. The germline CDR1 and CDR2 sequences are SGHTA and FQGNSA. The CDR3 spells CASTPRQLHYTF. CDR3 nucleotide sequence: TGTGCCAGCACCCCAAGACAGCTACACTACACCTTC.

Ten or more counts support this clonotype. The genes are TRBV12-3 or TRBV12-4 and TRBJ1-1; 8 bases fit TRBD1. Unmatched junction bases numbered 7, after V lost 7 bases and J lost 0 bases. The CDR3 is made up of 15 amino acids. The CDR3 nucleotides read TGTGCCAGCAACGAACAGGGGGGGATGAACACTGAAGCTTTCTTT. Its translation: CASNEQGGMNTEAFF.

There are many counts of this clonotype. The J gene is TRBJ2-5, the V gene TRBV12-3 or TRBV12-4; D perhaps matches TRBD1 (6 bases). The CDR3 covers 13 residues. The germline V and J ends were trimmed by 4 bases and 5 bases, with 11 bases remaining between them. Here the CDR3 DNA reads TGTGCCAGCAGTTCCACAGGGAGTGAGACCCAGTACTTC. It specifies CASSSTGSETQYF.

Ten or more counts support this clonotype. The rearrangement uses TRBV7-9 and TRBJ2-3; 7 bases are shared with TRBD1. Germline V gene lookup returns CDR1 SEHNR and CDR2 FQNEAQ (reference sequence). The V and J ends lost 5 bases and 3 bases, in that order; junction bases with no gene match: 8. This CDR3 is 15 amino acids long. This CDR3 is CASSPPGTATDTQYF. CDR3 nucleotides: TGTGCCAGCAGCCCTCCCGGGACAGCTACAGATACGCAGTATTTT.

This clonotype came up many times. This chain connects TRBV28 to TRBJ1-5; D remains ambiguous. The V gene's germline CDR1 is MDHEN and CDR2 SYDVKM. This CDR3 has 15 amino acids. V shed 3 bases and J shed 0 bases, with 9 bases lying between them. CDR3 coding DNA: TGTGCCAGCAGTTTTGAAGACGATAGCAATCAGCCCCAGCATTTT. Translating it yields CASSFEDDSNQPQHF.

This clonotype was picked up many times. This chain links TRBV7-3 with TRBJ2-3; 8 nucleotides align to TRBD2. The CDR3 extends over 15 amino acids. V was pared by 5 bases and J by 1 base, with 5 bases of the junction left unmatched. Germline V CDR1 and CDR2: SGHTA, FQGTGA. Here the CDR3 DNA reads TGTGCCAGCAGCCCGGGGACTAGTCGCACAGATACGCAGTATTTT. It specifies CASSPGTSRTDTQYF.

This clonotype has at least ten counts. This rearrangement joins TRBV27 to TRBJ1-6, with 9 bases identical to TRBD1. CDR1 and CDR2 (germline): MNHEY, SMNVEV (reference sequence). Trimming removed 5 bases from V and 7 bases from J; junction bases left unmatched: 15. The CDR3 is made up of 18 amino acids. The CDR3 nucleotides read TGTGCCAGCAGTAGAACCCCCGGGAAACAGGGGGCGAATTCACCCCTCCACTTT. Translating it yields CASSRTPGKQGANSPLHF.

The J gene is TRBJ1-1, the V gene TRBV5-5; D is unresolved. In germline, CDR1 is SGHKS, CDR2 YYEKEE (reference sequence). The germline V and J ends were trimmed by 2 bases and 5 bases, with 16 bases remaining between them. This CDR3 has 15 residues. Here the CDR3 DNA reads TGTGCCAGCAGCTTTGGTGGGCAGCAGCGTACTGAAGCTTTCTTT. Its translation: CASSFGGQQRTEAFF.

This clonotype has a count of ten or more. J is TRBJ2-7 and V is TRBV12-3 or TRBV12-4; D is possibly TRBD2 (5 bases). The V end was cut by 3 bases, the J end by 2 bases, with 14 bases between. The CDR3 has 15 amino acids. The CDR3 coding sequence is TGTGCCAGCAGTTTTGGGGAGAACGCCCCCTACGAGCAGTACTTC. It yields the protein CASSFGENAPYEQYF.

The sample holds many counts of this clonotype. V gene TRBV28 combines with J gene TRBJ2-3; TRBD2 might be the D (6 bases). Germline-derived CDR1 and CDR2 are MDHEN and SYDVKM. V dropped 7 bases and J dropped 6 bases, with 11 bases sitting between them. This CDR3 is built from 12 residues. The CDR3: CASKWGEDTQYF. Here the CDR3 DNA reads TGTGCCAGCAAATGGGGGGAGGATACGCAGTATTTT.

This clonotype was observed many times. The rearrangement links TRBV4-3 to TRBJ2-1; D is undetermined. CDR3 length equals 15 residues. Germline assignment: CDR1 LGHNA and CDR2 YSLEER. V shed 0 bases and J shed 4 bases, with 10 bases lying between them. The CDR3 sequence: CASSQEGFTYNEQFF. In DNA, the CDR3 is TGCGCCAGCAGCCAAGAAGGGTTCACGTACAATGAGCAGTTCTTC.

This clonotype was recorded at least ten times. This rearrangement joins TRBV19 to TRBJ2-7; D is ambiguous. CDR3 length: 13 amino acids. The germline V and J ends were trimmed by 2 bases and 2 bases, with 7 bases remaining between them. Germline-derived CDR1 and CDR2 are LNHDA and SQIVND (reference sequence). The CDR3 DNA is TGTGCCAGTAGTATACAACATACCTACGAGCAGTACTTC. It specifies CASSIQHTYEQYF.

The table lists this clonotype with many counts. The chain uses TRBV10-3 and TRBJ1-2; 7 bases are a match to TRBD1. Trimming cost V 7 bases and J 4 bases; bases outside gene matches: 9. CDR3 length: 14 residues. Germline values: CDR1 ENHRY, CDR2 SYGVKD. In DNA form, the CDR3 reads TGTGCCATCACCTCGCGACAGGGCCCCTATGGCTACACCTTC. This encodes CAITSRQGPYGYTF.

This clonotype occurred a few times. The rearrangement links TRBV29-1 to TRBJ2-7; tentative D call: TRBD1 (5 bases). The V and J ends lost 5 bases and 8 bases respectively, with 10 bases between them. The CDR3 runs to 10 residues. The germline CDR1 and CDR2 sequences are SQVTM and ANQGSEA. Here the CDR3 reads CSVMADKQYF. The DNA for the CDR3 is TGCAGCGTTATGGCGGACAAGCAGTACTTC.

This clonotype was seen repeatedly, ten times or more. V gene TRBV5-6 combines with J gene TRBJ2-1; D not resolved. Looked up from germline, CDR1 is SGHDT and CDR2 is YYEEEE. V lost 1 base and J lost 11, with 7 bases in between. The CDR3 extends over 11 amino acids. CDR3: CASSLRSQQFF. CDR3 DNA: TGTGCCAGCAGCTTGCGGTCCCAGCAGTTCTTC.